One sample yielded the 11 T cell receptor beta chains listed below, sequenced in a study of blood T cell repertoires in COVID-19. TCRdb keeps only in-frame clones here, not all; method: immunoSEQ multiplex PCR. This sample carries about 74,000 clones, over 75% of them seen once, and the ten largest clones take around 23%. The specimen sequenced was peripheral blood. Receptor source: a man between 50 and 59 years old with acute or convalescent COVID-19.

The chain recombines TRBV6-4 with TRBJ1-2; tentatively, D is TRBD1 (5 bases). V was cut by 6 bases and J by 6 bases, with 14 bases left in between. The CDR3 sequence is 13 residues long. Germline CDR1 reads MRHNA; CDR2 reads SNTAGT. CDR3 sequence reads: CASSVRTSNGYTF. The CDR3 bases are TGTGCCAGCAGCGTCCGGACATCCAATGGCTACACCTTC.

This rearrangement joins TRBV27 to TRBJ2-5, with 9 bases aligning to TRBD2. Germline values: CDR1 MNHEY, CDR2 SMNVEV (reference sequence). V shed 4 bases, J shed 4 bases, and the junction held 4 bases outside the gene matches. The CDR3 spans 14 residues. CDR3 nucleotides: TGTGCCAGCAGTTATGGAGCGGGAGGAGAGACCCAGTACTTC. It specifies CASSYGAGGETQYF.

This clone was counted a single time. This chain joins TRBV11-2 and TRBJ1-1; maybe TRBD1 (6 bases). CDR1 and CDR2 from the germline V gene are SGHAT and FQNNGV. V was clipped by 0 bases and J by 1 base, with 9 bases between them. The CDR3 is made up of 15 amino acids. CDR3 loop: CASSLEATGNTEAFF. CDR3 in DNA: TGTGCCAGCAGCTTAGAAGCGACAGGGAACACTGAAGCTTTCTTT.

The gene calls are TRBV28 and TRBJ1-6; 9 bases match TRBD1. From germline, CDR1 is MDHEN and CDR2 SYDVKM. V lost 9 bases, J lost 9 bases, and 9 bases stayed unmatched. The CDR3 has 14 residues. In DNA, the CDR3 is TGTGCCAGTAAACAGGGGGCCTCAGGTTCACCCCTCCACTTT. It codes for CASKQGASGSPLHF.

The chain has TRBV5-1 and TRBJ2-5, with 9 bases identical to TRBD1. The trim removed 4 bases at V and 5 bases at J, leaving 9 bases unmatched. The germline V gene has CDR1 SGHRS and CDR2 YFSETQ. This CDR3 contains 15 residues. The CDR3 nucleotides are TGCGCCAGCAGCGGGGCGGGACAGGGAACGGAGACCCAGTACTTC. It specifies CASSGAGQGTETQYF.

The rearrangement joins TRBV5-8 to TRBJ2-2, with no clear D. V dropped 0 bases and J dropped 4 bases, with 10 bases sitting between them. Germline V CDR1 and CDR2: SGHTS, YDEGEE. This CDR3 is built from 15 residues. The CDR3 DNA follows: TGTGCCAGCAGCTTGGGGAGTTTAACCACCGGGGAGCTGTTTTTT. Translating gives CASSLGSLTTGELFF.

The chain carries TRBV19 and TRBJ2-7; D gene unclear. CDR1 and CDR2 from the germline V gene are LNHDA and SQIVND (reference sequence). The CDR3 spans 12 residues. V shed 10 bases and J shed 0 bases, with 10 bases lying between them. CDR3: CANDRLSYEQYF. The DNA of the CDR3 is TGTGCCAACGACCGACTCTCCTACGAGCAGTACTTC. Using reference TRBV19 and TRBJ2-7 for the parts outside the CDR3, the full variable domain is DGGITQSPKYLFRKEGQNVTLSCEQNLNHDAMYWYRQDPGQGLRLIYYSQIVNDFQKGDIAEGYSVSREKKESFPLTVTSAQKNPTAFYLCANDRLSYEQYFGPGTRLTVT.

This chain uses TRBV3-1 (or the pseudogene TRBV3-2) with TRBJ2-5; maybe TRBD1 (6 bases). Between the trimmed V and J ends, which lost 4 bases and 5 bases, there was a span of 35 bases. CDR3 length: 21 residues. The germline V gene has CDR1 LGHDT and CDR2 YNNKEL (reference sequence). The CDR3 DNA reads TGTGCCAGCAGCCCTTATATTTGGCAGGAAGGGACACGGGAAAGAAAGGAGACCCAGTACTTC. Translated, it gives CASSPYIWQEGTRERKETQYF.

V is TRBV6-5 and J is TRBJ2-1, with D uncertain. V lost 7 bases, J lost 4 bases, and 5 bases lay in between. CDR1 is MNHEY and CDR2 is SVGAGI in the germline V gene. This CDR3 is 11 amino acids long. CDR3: CASTLYNEQFF. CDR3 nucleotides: TGTGCCAGCACACTTTACAATGAGCAGTTCTTC.

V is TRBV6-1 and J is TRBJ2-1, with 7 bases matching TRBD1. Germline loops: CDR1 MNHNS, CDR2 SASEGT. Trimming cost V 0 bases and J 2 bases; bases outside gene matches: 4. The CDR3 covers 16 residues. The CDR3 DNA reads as TGTGCCAGCAGTGAAGCAACAGGGGTACCCTACAATGAGCAGTTCTTC. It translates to CASSEATGVPYNEQFF.

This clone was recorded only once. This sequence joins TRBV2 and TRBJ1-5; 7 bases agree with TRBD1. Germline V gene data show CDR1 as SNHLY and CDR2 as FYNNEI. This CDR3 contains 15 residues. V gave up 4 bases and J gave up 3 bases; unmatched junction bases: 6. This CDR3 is CASSAGQTYNQPQHF. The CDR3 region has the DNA TGTGCCAGCAGTGCGGGACAGACATACAATCAGCCCCAGCATTTT.